The 21 T cell receptor beta chains below all came from one sample that was sequenced in a study of cytomegalovirus exposure and HLA in healthy donors. The PCR contained 60 Vbeta and 13 Jbeta primers. Libraries were prepared by immunoSEQ multiplex PCR; TCRdb keeps only in-frame clonotypes and omits some of them. In the table there are 85,000 to 130,000 clones, approximately 79% of which are singletons. Material: PBMCs. The receptors shown here come from a man in his 60s in good health and CMV-seronegative.

The chain links TRBV7-3 to TRBJ2-1; D unresolved. Germline loops: CDR1 SGHTA, CDR2 FQGTGA. This CDR3 spans 13 amino acids. Trimming took 3 bases from V and 10 from J, leaving 13 bases between them. CDR3 in amino acids: CASSLTTDLEQFF. The CDR3 DNA sequence: TGTGCCAGCAGCTTGACGACTGATCTCGAGCAGTTCTTC.

This clone was detected a few times. V gene TRBV11-2 combines with J gene TRBJ1-4, with 8 bases that match TRBD1. Germline CDR1 SGHAT, CDR2 FQNNGV. V lost 4 bases and J lost 8; bases outside the gene matches: 6. The CDR3 covers 14 residues. The CDR3 bases are TGTGCCAGCAGCTCGCAGACAGGGGTAGAAAAACTGTTTTTT. This encodes CASSSQTGVEKLFF.

The gene calls are TRBV6-5 and TRBJ1-5, with 7 bases matching TRBD1. The CDR3 runs to 15 residues. The J segment lost 1 base and the V segment lost 6 bases, leaving 6 bases of the junction unmatched. Germline values: CDR1 MNHEY, CDR2 SVGAGI. The CDR3 spells CASRHSTGSNQPQHF. For the CDR3, the DNA is TGTGCCAGCAGACACTCGACAGGGAGCAATCAGCCCCAGCATTTT.

The chain couples TRBV5-6 to TRBJ1-6; 7 bases are a match to TRBD1. Losses at the gene ends were 4 bases for V and 0 bases for J; bases not matched to a gene: 13. Germline lookup yields CDR1 SGHDT and CDR2 YYEEEE. The length of the CDR3 is 19 residues. CDR3 residues: CASSGSGGQPSSYNSPLHF. The CDR3 nucleotides read TGTGCCAGCAGCGGCTCCGGGGGACAGCCGAGCTCCTATAATTCACCCCTCCACTTT. Based on the CDR3 plus reference TRBV5-6 and TRBJ1-6, the full variable domain is DAGVTQSPTHLIKTRGQQVTLRCSPKSGHDTVSWYQQALGQGPQFIFQYYEEEERQRGNFPDRFSGHQFPNYSSELNVNALLLGDSALYLCASSGSGGQPSSYNSPLHFGNGTRLTVT.

This clone was counted once. The chain is built from TRBV7-9 and TRBJ1-2; D call uncertain. The CDR3 sequence is 17 residues long. CDR1 and CDR2 (germline): SEHNR, FQNEAQ (reference sequence). Trimming left V 5 bases short and J 2 bases short, with 21 bases between. CDR3 coding DNA: TGTGCCAGCAGCCCTACCGCGGTAGGTGTCACGAACTATGGCTACACCTTC. This codes for CASSPTAVGVTNYGYTF.

This chain uses TRBV4-2 with TRBJ2-1, with D maybe TRBD1 (5 bases). Deletions cut 0 bases from V and 15 bases from J, with 12 bases between. The germline V gene encodes CDR1 LGHNA and CDR2 YNFKEQ. CDR3 size: 12 residues. For the CDR3, the DNA is TGTGCCAGCAGCCAAGATCTAGGGGCCGCGTTCTTC. It translates to CASSQDLGAAFF.

The chain links TRBV5-4 to TRBJ1-2; D might be TRBD1 (6 bases). V shed 0 bases and J shed 2 bases, with 11 bases lying between them. This CDR3 is 15 amino acids long. The germline V gene encodes CDR1 SGHNT and CDR2 YYREEE (reference sequence). The CDR3 sequence: CASSLAGGGNYGYTF. The CDR3 DNA reads as TGTGCCAGCAGCTTGGCGGGGGGCGGCAACTATGGCTACACCTTC.

The chain links TRBV18 to TRBJ2-2; 7 bases are shared with TRBD1. The germline gives CDR1 KGHSH, CDR2 LQKENI. The CDR3 has 16 residues. Trimming took 4 bases from V and 0 from J; bases not matched to a gene: 5. CDR3 amino acids: CASSRDSNSNTGELFF. CDR3 sequence (DNA): TGTGCCAGCTCACGGGACAGTAACTCGAACACCGGGGAGCTGTTTTTT.

V gene TRBV7-2 combines with J gene TRBJ2-7; a weak D match, TRBD2 (6 bases). Germline CDR1 and CDR2: SGHTA and FQGNSA. V was shortened by 3 bases and J by 3 bases, with 18 bases between the two germline ends. This CDR3 has 16 residues. DNA for the CDR3: TGTGCCAGCAGCTTGGGCCTCGGAGGGAACAACTACGAGCAGTACGTC. It translates to CASSLGLGGNNYEQYV.

The chain combines TRBV29-1 with TRBJ1-1, with D hard to call. Germline V gene data show CDR1 as SQVTM and CDR2 as ANQGSEA. This CDR3 is 16 amino acids long. Trimming left V 3 bases short and J 1 base short, with 18 bases between. The chain's CDR3 is CSVDNPHQEPNTEAFF. The CDR3 DNA is TGCAGCGTTGATAATCCCCATCAAGAGCCGAACACTGAAGCTTTCTTT.

The chain links TRBV21-1 to TRBJ2-1; the table calls TRBD1, which could not be checked here. TRBV21-1 is recorded as a pseudogene. The CDR3 has 16 residues. The CDR3 sequence is CASSKGRGRVNNEQFF. CDR3 bases: TGTGCCAGCAGCAAAGGTAGGGGGCGCGTAAACAATGAGCAGTTCTTC.

J is TRBJ2-2 and V is TRBV10-3; 8 nucleotides line up with TRBD1. Germline V gives CDR1 ENHRY, CDR2 SYGVKD. V lost 3 bases to trimming and J lost 5 bases; unmatched junction nucleotides: 14. This CDR3 spans 18 amino acids. The CDR3 sequence: CAISDGILQGARTGELFF. The CDR3 DNA reads TGTGCCATCAGTGACGGCATTCTTCAGGGGGCGCGAACCGGGGAGCTGTTTTTT.

V is TRBV5-4 and J is TRBJ1-1; 10 bases map to TRBD1. The J segment lost 5 bases and the V segment lost 2 bases, leaving 6 bases of the junction unmatched. From germline, CDR1 is SGHNT and CDR2 YYREEE (reference sequence). CDR3 length: 15 residues. CDR3 protein: CASSLGTGDGTEAFF. Written as DNA, the CDR3 is TGTGCCAGCAGCTTAGGGACAGGGGATGGGACTGAAGCTTTCTTT.

The J gene is TRBJ1-2, the V gene TRBV25-1; tentative D call: TRBD1 (6 bases). Trimming took off 7 bases at V and 8 bases at J, with 17 bases between the two ends. The germline gives CDR1 MGHDK, CDR2 SYGVNS. There are 13 residues in the CDR3. In nucleotides, the CDR3 is TGTGCCAGCACCAAGGCCGGGACAACCGGCTACACCTTC. Its protein product is CASTKAGTTGYTF.

V is TRBV6-5 and J is TRBJ2-5; 9 nucleotides match TRBD1. With 6 bases clipped from V and 2 bases from J, the junction kept 4 bases outside the gene matches. Per the germline V gene, CDR1 is MNHEY and CDR2 is SVGAGI. CDR3 length: 14 amino acids. In DNA, the CDR3 is TGTGCCAGCAGATGGACAGGGGAACAAGAGACCCAGTACTTC. It encodes CASRWTGEQETQYF.

This sequence joins TRBV2 and TRBJ2-3; 9 bases fit TRBD2. This CDR3 spans 15 amino acids. J gave up 2 bases and V 4 bases, and 4 bases lay outside the gene matches. The V gene's germline CDR1 is SNHLY and CDR2 FYNNEI. The chain's CDR3 is CASSVLAGVTDTQYF. Written as DNA, the CDR3 is TGTGCCAGCAGTGTGTTAGCGGGGGTCACAGATACGCAGTATTTT.

This chain connects TRBV6-1 to TRBJ2-5; possible D gene TRBD1, 6 bases. From germline, CDR1 is MNHNS and CDR2 SASEGT. The V end lost 6 bases, the J end lost 0 bases, and 11 bases lay between the germline ends. The CDR3 extends over 14 amino acids. Here the CDR3 reads CASSLRDNQETQYF. As DNA, the CDR3 is TGTGCCAGCAGCCTTCGGGACAACCAAGAGACCCAGTACTTC.

V is TRBV29-1 and J is TRBJ2-3, with 10 bases that match TRBD1. This CDR3 spans 14 amino acids. J was trimmed by 3 bases and V by 6 bases; bases with no gene match: 6. Germline-derived CDR1 and CDR2 are SQVTM and ANQGSEA. CDR3 nucleotide sequence: TGCAGCGTGACTGACAGGGGGCCGACAGATACGCAGTATTTT. Translated, it gives CSVTDRGPTDTQYF.

V and J are TRBV2 and TRBJ2-2, with TRBD2 matching 7 bases. The V gene's germline CDR1 is SNHLY and CDR2 FYNNEI. The CDR3 totals 14 residues. Trimming removed 6 bases from V and 3 bases from J; junction bases left unmatched: 4. The CDR3 loop is CASRERGHTGELFF. DNA of the CDR3: TGTGCCAGCAGAGAGCGGGGCCACACCGGGGAGCTGTTTTTT.

This rearrangement joins TRBV4-1 to TRBJ1-2; D is perhaps TRBD1 (5 bases). V lost 5 bases and J 0 bases, leaving 16 bases between the germline ends. CDR3 length equals 16 residues. Germline V lookup: CDR1 MGHRA, CDR2 YSYEKL. Here the CDR3 reads CASSFQRAGSNYGYTF. In DNA form, the CDR3 reads TGCGCCAGCAGCTTTCAACGGGCAGGGTCTAACTATGGCTACACCTTC.

This chain joins TRBV10-2 and TRBJ1-2; no reliable D call. Trimming left V 3 bases short and J 4 bases short, with 18 bases between. The germline V gene has CDR1 WSHSY and CDR2 SAAADI. The CDR3 sequence is 16 residues long. In nucleotides, the CDR3 is TGCGCCAGCAGTGATGGTAGGGCGGGAGGTGGCTATGGCTACACCTTC. Protein product: CASSDGRAGGGYGYTF.